A selection of T cell receptor beta chains follows, all from one sample in a study of cytomegalovirus exposure and HLA in healthy donors. Sequencing was performed with immunoSEQ multiplex PCR; in TCRdb, only in-frame clones are kept and a portion is missing. The repertoire includes approximately 150,000 clones, roughly 80% of them detected once, and 3.7% sits in the top ten. Sequencing was performed on PBMCs. These receptors originate from a man aged 25 to 40 in good health and CMV-seropositive. CDR3s include the opening cysteine and the closing phenylalanine or tryptophan. A D gene is named only where the DNA matches it firmly. Clone size is given for some rows only: seen once, a few or many times, or a class if the clone is expanded.

j_call v_call d_call cdr3_length clone_size cdr3_nt cdr3_aa
TRBJ1-1 TRBV5-1 TRBD1 15 NA TGCGCCAGCAGCGGCGGGACAGGGATGAACACTGAAGCTTTCTTT CASSGGTGMNTEAFF
TRBJ2-7 TRBV4-3 NA 14 NA TGCGCCAGCAGCCAGATGGACAGTTCCTACGAGCAGTACTTC CASSQMDSSYEQYF
TRBJ2-7 TRBV28 NA 11 NA TGTGCCAGCAGTTTATATCGGGAGCAGTACTTC CASSLYREQYF
TRBJ2-5 TRBV11-2 TRBD1 15 few TGTGCCAGCTGCCAGGGACAGGGGGCAATAGAGACCCAGTACTTC CASCQGQGAIETQYF
TRBJ2-3 TRBV19 TRBD2 14 NA TGTGCCAGTAGTCTGGCGGGGGGGTCAGATACGCAGTATTTT CASSLAGGSDTQYF
TRBJ1-2 TRBV11-2 NA 12 few TGTGCCAGCAGCCCAGGTGGGGGCGGCTACACCTTC CASSPGGGGYTF
TRBJ1-1 TRBV6-4 NA 15 NA TGTGCCAGCAGTGATCTCCTTACAGAGGGCACTGAAGCTTTCTTT CASSDLLTEGTEAFF
TRBJ1-5 TRBV15 NA 16 NA TGTGCCACCAGCAGAGGGGGCCGATATAGCAATCAGCCCCAGCATTTT CATSRGGRYSNQPQHF
TRBJ1-3 TRBV5-6 NA 14 NA TGTGCCAGCAGCTTCCCGGGCTCTGGAAACACCATATATTTT CASSFPGSGNTIYF
TRBJ1-5 TRBV14 NA 15 once TGTGCCAGCAGCCCCGGCGGACATAGCAATCAGCCCCAGCATTTT CASSPGGHSNQPQHF
TRBJ1-1 TRBV5-6 NA 15 NA TGTGCCAGCAGCTTATACCGGGAAGTGAACACTGAAGCTTTCTTT CASSLYREVNTEAFF